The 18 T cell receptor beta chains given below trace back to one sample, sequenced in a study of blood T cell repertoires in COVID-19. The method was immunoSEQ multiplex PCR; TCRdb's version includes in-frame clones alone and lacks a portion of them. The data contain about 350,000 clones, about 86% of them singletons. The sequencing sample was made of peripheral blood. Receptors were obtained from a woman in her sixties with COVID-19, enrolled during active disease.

Written as DNA, the CDR3 is TGTGCCAGCAGTGAAGCGGGGCAGATTGGTGGCTACACCTTC. It yields the protein CASSEAGQIGGYTF. This rearrangement joins TRBV6-1 to TRBJ1-2; possible D gene TRBD1, 5 bases. The V gene's germline CDR1 is MNHNS and CDR2 SASEGT. The germline V and J ends were trimmed by 0 bases and 7 bases, with 12 bases remaining between them. CDR3 length: 14 residues.

The CDR3 region has the DNA TGCGCCAGCAGCCAAGCGTCGACTAGCGGGGGGGCCGGGGAGACCCAGTACTTC. Protein product: CASSQASTSGGAGETQYF. The chain has TRBV4-1 and TRBJ2-5; 14 nucleotides align to TRBD2. CDR3 length equals 18 residues. V lost 1 base, J lost 5 bases, and 9 bases stayed unmatched. Germline V gene data show CDR1 as MGHRA and CDR2 as YSYEKL.

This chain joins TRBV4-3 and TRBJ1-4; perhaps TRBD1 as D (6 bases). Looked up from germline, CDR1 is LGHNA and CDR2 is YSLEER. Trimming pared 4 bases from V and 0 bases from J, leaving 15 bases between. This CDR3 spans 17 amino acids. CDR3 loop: CASSRTGPYATNEKLFF. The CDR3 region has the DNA TGCGCCAGCAGCCGAACAGGGCCCTACGCAACTAATGAAAAACTGTTTTTT.

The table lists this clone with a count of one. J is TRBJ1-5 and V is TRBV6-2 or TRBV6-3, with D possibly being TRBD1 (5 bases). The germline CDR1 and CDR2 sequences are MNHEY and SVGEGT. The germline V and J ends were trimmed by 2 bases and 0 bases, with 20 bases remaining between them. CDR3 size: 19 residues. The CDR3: CASSYPTDYSTYSNQPQHF. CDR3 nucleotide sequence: TGTGCCAGCAGTTACCCGACAGATTACTCTACTTATAGCAATCAGCCCCAGCATTTT.

CDR3 region: CASSPGAGRSEQYF. The CDR3 nucleotides are TGTGCCAGCTCACCAGGGGCAGGGCGAAGCGAGCAGTACTTC. The chain carries TRBV18 and TRBJ2-7, with D tentatively TRBD1 (5 bases). V was pared by 2 bases and J by 6 bases, with 14 bases between. The CDR3 contains 14 residues. CDR1 KGHSH and CDR2 LQKENI come from the germline V gene.

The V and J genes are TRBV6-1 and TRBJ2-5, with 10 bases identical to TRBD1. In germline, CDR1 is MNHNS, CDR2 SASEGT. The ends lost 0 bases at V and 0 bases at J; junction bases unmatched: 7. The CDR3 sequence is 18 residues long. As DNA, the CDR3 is TGTGCCAGCAGTGAAGCGCTATTGGGACAGGGGTACCAAGAGACCCAGTACTTC. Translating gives CASSEALLGQGYQETQYF.

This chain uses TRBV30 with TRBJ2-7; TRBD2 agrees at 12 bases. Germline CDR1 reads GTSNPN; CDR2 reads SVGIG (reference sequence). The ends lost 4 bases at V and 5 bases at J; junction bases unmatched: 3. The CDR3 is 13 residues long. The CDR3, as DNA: TGTGCCTGGATGCTAGCGGGGGGGCACGAGCAGTACTTC. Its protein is CAWMLAGGHEQYF. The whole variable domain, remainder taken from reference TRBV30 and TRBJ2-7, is SQTIHQWPATLVQPVGSPLSLECTVEGTSNPNLYWYRQAAGRGLQLLFYSVGIGQISSEVPQNLSASRPQDRQFILSSKKLLLSDSGFYLCAWMLAGGHEQYFGPGTRLTVT.

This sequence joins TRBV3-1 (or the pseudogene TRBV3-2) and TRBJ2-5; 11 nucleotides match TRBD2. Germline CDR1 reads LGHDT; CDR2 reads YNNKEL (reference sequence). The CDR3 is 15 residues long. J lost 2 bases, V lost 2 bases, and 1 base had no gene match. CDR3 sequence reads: CASSQLAGGQETQYF. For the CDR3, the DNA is TGTGCCAGCAGCCAACTAGCGGGGGGACAAGAGACCCAGTACTTC.

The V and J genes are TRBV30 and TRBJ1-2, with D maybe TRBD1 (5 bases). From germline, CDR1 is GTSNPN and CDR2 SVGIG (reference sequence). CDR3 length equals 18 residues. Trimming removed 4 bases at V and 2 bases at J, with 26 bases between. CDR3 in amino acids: CAWKADSTLPLGNYGYTF. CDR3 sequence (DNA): TGTGCCTGGAAAGCCGACAGCACTCTACCCTTGGGCAACTATGGCTACACCTTC.

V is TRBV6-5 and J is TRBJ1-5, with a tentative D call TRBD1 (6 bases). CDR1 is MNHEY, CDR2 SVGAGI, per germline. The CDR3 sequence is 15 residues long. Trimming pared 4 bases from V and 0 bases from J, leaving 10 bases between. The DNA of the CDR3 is TGTGCCAGCAGTTGGACAGCCTATAGCAATCAGCCCCAGCATTTT. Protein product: CASSWTAYSNQPQHF.

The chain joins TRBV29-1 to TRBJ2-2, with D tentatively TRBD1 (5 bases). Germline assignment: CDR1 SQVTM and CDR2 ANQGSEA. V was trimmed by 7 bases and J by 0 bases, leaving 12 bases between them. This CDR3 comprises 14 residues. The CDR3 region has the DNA TGCAGCGGGTTACAGGATGCGAACACCGGGGAGCTGTTTTTT. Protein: CSGLQDANTGELFF.

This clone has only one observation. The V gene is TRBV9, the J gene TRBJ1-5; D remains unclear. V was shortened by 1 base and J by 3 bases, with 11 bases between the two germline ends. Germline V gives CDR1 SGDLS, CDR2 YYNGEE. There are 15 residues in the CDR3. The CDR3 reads CASSVSQAPNQPQHF. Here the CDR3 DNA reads TGTGCCAGCAGCGTATCTCAGGCTCCCAATCAGCCCCAGCATTTT.

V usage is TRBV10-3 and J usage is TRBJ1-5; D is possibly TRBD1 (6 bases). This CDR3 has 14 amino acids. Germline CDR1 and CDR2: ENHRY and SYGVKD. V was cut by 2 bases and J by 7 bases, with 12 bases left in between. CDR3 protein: CAISEQGGGQPQHF. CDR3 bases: TGTGCCATCAGTGAGCAGGGAGGGGGGCAGCCCCAGCATTTT.

The CDR3 here is CASSPGGSGGARETQYF. The CDR3 nucleotides are TGTGCCAGCAGCCCAGGGGGTAGCGGGGGGGCCCGGGAGACCCAGTACTTC. The genes are TRBV5-4 and TRBJ2-5, with 11 bases matching TRBD2. The CDR3 is made up of 17 amino acids. The J segment lost 5 bases and the V segment lost 4 bases, leaving 13 bases of the junction unmatched. In germline, CDR1 is SGHNT, CDR2 YYREEE (reference sequence).

CDR3 region: CASSPGRSRNEQYF. The CDR3 DNA is TGTGCCAGTAGTCCGGGTCGTTCCCGCAACGAGCAGTACTTC. The chain is built from TRBV19 and TRBJ2-7; D not resolved. CDR3 length: 14 amino acids. Germline loops: CDR1 LNHDA, CDR2 SQIVND (reference sequence). Trimming removed 5 bases at V and 5 bases at J, with 16 bases between.

This chain's CDR3 is CASTSGQRVNEQFF. The CDR3 DNA reads TGTGCCAGCACCTCGGGTCAGCGAGTCAATGAGCAGTTCTTC. This chain connects TRBV7-2 to TRBJ2-1; D remains ambiguous. Between the trimmed V and J ends, which lost 7 bases and 6 bases, there was a span of 16 bases. This CDR3 has 14 residues. The germline CDR1 and CDR2 sequences are SGHTA and FQGNSA.

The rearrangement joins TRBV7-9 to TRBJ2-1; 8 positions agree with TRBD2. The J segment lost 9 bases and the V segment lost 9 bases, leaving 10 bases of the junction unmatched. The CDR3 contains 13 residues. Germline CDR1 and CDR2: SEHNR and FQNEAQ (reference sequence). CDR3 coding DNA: TGTGCCAGTACCCCACGGGGGGGTAGTGAGCAGTTCTTC. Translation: CASTPRGGSEQFF.

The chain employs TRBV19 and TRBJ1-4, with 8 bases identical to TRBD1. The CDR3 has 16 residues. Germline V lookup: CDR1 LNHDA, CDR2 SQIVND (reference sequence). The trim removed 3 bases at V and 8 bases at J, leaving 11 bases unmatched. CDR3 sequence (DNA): TGTGCCAGTAGTATCGGGACAGGCTTCGGTGGGGAAAAACTGTTTTTT. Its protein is CASSIGTGFGGEKLFF.